This is a list of T cell receptor beta chains from one sample in a study of CD8+ T cells in alopecia areata. Generated by immunoSEQ multiplex PCR, the TCRdb table keeps only in-frame clones and is missing some. The sample lists fewer than 250,000 clones, about 40% occurring once. Material: CD4+ T cells sorted from blood, obtained around week 36, from a patient treated with tofacitinib. The receptor source for this set is a human donor with alopecia areata. Each CDR3 is given with its conserved first and last residue. The D gene is left open where the match is weak. Where a row states a size, it is once, few, many or the class of an expanded clone; other rows omit it.

d_gene	abundance	v_gene	j_gene	CDR3aa	CDR3nt
-	few	TRBV5-1	TRBJ2-6	CASSLLAGVGANVLTF	TGCGCCAGCAGCTTATTGGCAGGGGTTGGGGCCAACGTCCTGACTTTC
-	few	TRBV30	TRBJ2-3	CAWSVGRLSTDTQYF	TGTGCCTGGAGTGTAGGGCGGCTTAGCACAGATACGCAGTATTTT
-	-	TRBV5-1	TRBJ2-6	CASSLRVSGANVLTF	TGCGCCAGCAGCCTCCGGGTCTCTGGGGCCAACGTCCTGACTTTC
TRBD2	once	TRBV4-2	TRBJ2-1	CASSQAGLAGGPDEQFF	TGTGCCAGCAGCCAAGCAGGCCTAGCGGGAGGGCCGGATGAGCAGTTCTTC
TRBD2	few	TRBV14	TRBJ2-7	CASSRMAGGRGEQYF	TGTGCCAGCAGCCGAATGGCGGGAGGAAGGGGGGAGCAGTACTTC
-	few	TRBV25-1	TRBJ2-1	CASSETRPPNEQFF	TGTGCCAGCAGTGAAACAAGGCCACCCAATGAGCAGTTCTTC
-	-	TRBV18	TRBJ1-1	CASSSDRHTEAFF	TGTGCCAGCTCATCCGACAGACACACTGAAGCTTTCTTT
TRBD2	-	TRBV7-2	TRBJ2-1	CASSPSPTGTSGQFF	TGTGCCAGCAGCCCGAGTCCAACTGGGACTAGCGGACAGTTCTTC
TRBD2	once	TRBV7-3	TRBJ2-3	CASSLHSGSTDTQYF	TGTGCCAGCAGCTTACATAGCGGGAGCACAGATACGCAGTATTTT
-	few	TRBV29-1	TRBJ2-3	CSTSGPFGYTDTQYF	TGCAGCACATCGGGCCCTTTCGGTTACACAGATACGCAGTATTTT
TRBD1	-	TRBV28	TRBJ2-7	CASGRVGTGDYEQYF	TGTGCCAGCGGACGCGTGGGGACAGGGGACTACGAGCAGTACTTC
TRBD1	-	TRBV29-1	TRBJ2-5	CSVHLEGGRFWETQYF	TGCAGCGTTCATTTAGAAGGGGGCCGGTTTTGGGAGACCCAGTACTTC
TRBD1	-	TRBV5-1	TRBJ2-1	CASSLQGINEQFF	TGCGCCAGCAGCTTACAGGGGATCAATGAGCAGTTCTTC
-	-	TRBV5-4	TRBJ2-1	CASSTGRNNEQFF	TGTGCCAGCAGCACCGGACGGAACAATGAGCAGTTCTTC
TRBD1	-	TRBV6-1	TRBJ1-2	CASSERGAGGGFGYTF	TGTGCCAGCAGTGAAAGGGGAGCAGGGGGCGGGTTTGGCTACACCTTC
TRBD1	-	TRBV27	TRBJ2-3	CASRPRTGWVTDTQYF	TGTGCCAGCAGACCTCGGACAGGCTGGGTTACAGATACGCAGTATTTT
-	-	TRBV7-8	TRBJ2-5	CASSPTELETQYF	TGTGCCAGCAGTCCGACAGAGTTGGAGACCCAGTACTTC
TRBD1	-	TRBV18	TRBJ2-1	CASSHDRAKQFF	TGTGCCAGCTCACACGACAGGGCGAAGCAGTTCTTC
-	-	TRBV7-2	TRBJ2-7	CASSLEENSYEQYF	TGTGCCAGCAGCTTAGAAGAGAATTCCTACGAGCAGTACTTC
-	few	TRBV9	TRBJ2-3	CASSAEDTQYF	TGTGCCAGCAGTGCGGAGGACACGCAGTATTTT
TRBD2	few	TRBV10-3	TRBJ2-2	CAISGTSGNTGELFF	TGTGCCATCAGTGGGACTAGCGGAAACACCGGGGAGCTGTTTTTT
TRBD1	many	TRBV7-9	TRBJ1-2	CASSSGRDSFYGGYTF	TGTGCCAGCAGCTCGGGCCGGGACAGCTTTTATGGAGGCTACACCTTC
TRBD1	-	TRBV5-4	TRBJ2-7	CASSPGRDRVNRNEQYF	TGTGCCAGCAGCCCGGGGAGGGACAGGGTGAATCGAAACGAGCAGTACTTC
-	few	TRBV10-1	TRBJ2-1	CASNSGPYNEQFF	TGCGCCAGCAATTCGGGACCATACAATGAGCAGTTCTTC
-	few	TRBV16	TRBJ2-7	CASSQWDRYEQYF	TGTGCCAGCAGCCAATGGGACCGGTACGAGCAGTACTTC
TRBD1	-	TRBV30	TRBJ1-3	CAWSVQRTDRGTRNTIYF	TGTGCCTGGAGCGTACAGAGAACGGACAGGGGAACTAGAAACACCATATATTTT
-	-	TRBV28	TRBJ1-1	CASTPRRSEAFF	TGTGCCAGCACCCCCCGACGGAGTGAAGCTTTCTTT
TRBD1	-	TRBV29-1	TRBJ2-7	CSVEGLTPGTGGSEQYF	TGCAGCGTTGAAGGCTTGACACCCGGGACAGGGGGTTCCGAGCAGTACTTC
-	-	TRBV5-1	TRBJ1-2	CASSPIQGYYGYTF	TGCGCCAGCAGCCCTATCCAGGGGTACTATGGCTACACCTTC
-	-	TRBV9	TRBJ2-4	CASSPDSDWGKNIQYF	TGTGCCAGCAGCCCCGACAGCGATTGGGGCAAAAACATTCAGTACTTC
-	few	TRBV2	TRBJ2-2	CASSRNTGELFF	TGTGCCAGTAGCAGGAACACCGGGGAGCTGTTTTTT
TRBD2	many	TRBV10-3	TRBJ2-7	CAIRATSGMSYEQYF	TGTGCCATCAGGGCGACTAGCGGGATGTCCTACGAGCAGTACTTC
TRBD2	-	TRBV2	TRBJ2-4	CASSGRTSASLAKNIQYF	TGTGCCAGCAGTGGGCGGACTAGCGCCTCTCTAGCCAAAAACATTCAGTACTTC
-	few	TRBV7-2	TRBJ2-3	CASSLMGPSVTDTQYF	TGTGCCAGCAGCTTAATGGGTCCAAGTGTCACAGATACGCAGTATTTT
TRBD1	few	TRBV29-1	TRBJ2-5	CSVAVFRDRGIETQYF	TGCAGCGTTGCCGTTTTCCGGGACAGGGGAATTGAGACCCAGTACTTC